This TCR beta chain was documented in a study of T cell responses to AZD1222 COVID-19 vaccine. Broader study findings: Baseline seropositives among AZD1222 recipients totaled only five or six. Clonal diversity may have been underestimated, and the donors were mostly white British, with more females than males. Spike-specific TCR breadth and depth went up after people got two AZD1222 doses.

CDR1 and CDR2 from the germline V gene are LGHNA and YNFKEQ. The length of the CDR3 is 14 residues. V was clipped by 0 bases and J by 7 bases, with 10 bases between them. For this clone: The antigen is unknown.

Samples with a second dose at about 4 or about 12 weeks were pooled together. The data were produced by immunoSEQ multiplex PCR, yet TCRdb's version contains in-frame clones alone and is incomplete. Of some 130,000 clones listed, 92% are singletons. Sequencing used peripheral blood, obtained 28 days after the second AZD1222 dose. The TCR originated in an adult who received the AZD1222 COVID-19 vaccine. The V call is TRBV4-2, the J call TRBJ1-5, with D maybe TRBD1 (5 bases). For the CDR3, the DNA is TGTGCCAGCAGCCAAGATCGGGGGAGCCAGCCCCAGCATTTT. This gives the protein CASSQDRGSQPQHF.